Shown below are 17 T cell receptor beta chains from a single sample sequenced in a study of cytomegalovirus exposure and HLA in healthy donors (dated by TCRdb to between 2016 and 2019). Libraries were made using the immunoSEQ multiplex PCR assay. The multiplex PCR relied on a mix of 60 forward primers for TCR Vbeta segments and 13 reverse primers for TCR Jbeta segments. TCRdb stores this immuneACCESS table with in-frame sequences only. Part of the clones is absent; in the studies checked, under half of the shortfall reflects unresolved V genes, and no reason is known for the rest. Per the sample table, the count is tens of thousands of clones. The leading ten clones occupy approximately 12% of the sample. The sample taken for sequencing was PBMCs. All receptors derive from a woman under 40 in good health and CMV-seropositive.

Points on this clone: Other DNA sequences in the sample encode the same CDR3. CDR3 nucleotides: TGTGCCAGCAGCTCCTCCTCCTACGAGCAGTACTTC. Translation: CASSSSSYEQYF. The chain joins TRBV5-6 to TRBJ2-7; D is uncertain. V lost 3 bases and J 0 bases, leaving 4 bases between the germline ends. The CDR3 has 12 residues. CDR1 is SGHDT and CDR2 is YYEEEE in the germline V gene.

The CDR3 coding sequence is TGTGCCAGCAGCTTAATGAGTCTGGGCGGGATAGCCGAGCAGTTCTTC. Its protein is CASSLMSLGGIAEQFF. The V and J genes are TRBV7-3 and TRBJ2-1, with D maybe TRBD2 (6 bases). The CDR3 covers 16 residues. The germline V gene encodes CDR1 SGHTA and CDR2 FQGTGA. V shed 1 base and J shed 10 bases, with 20 bases lying between them.

The chain links TRBV7-3 to TRBJ2-7, with D unclear. This CDR3 is built from 14 residues. Germline loops: CDR1 SGHTA, CDR2 FQGTGA. Trimming removed 2 bases at V and 3 bases at J, with 11 bases between. DNA of the CDR3: TGTGCCAGCAGCTTATCGGCGACTGGCTACGAGCAGTACTTC. Translated, it gives CASSLSATGYEQYF.

The V and J genes are TRBV30 and TRBJ1-5; D not resolved. The V and J ends lost 1 base and 7 bases respectively, with 14 bases between them. The CDR3 totals 14 residues. Germline lookup yields CDR1 GTSNPN and CDR2 SVGIG (reference sequence). CDR3 DNA: TGTGCCTGGAGTGCCGGCAGCTCCAGGCAGCCCCAGCATTTT. It is translated as CAWSAGSSRQPQHF. Complete variable domain (other parts from reference TRBV30 and TRBJ1-5): SQTIHQWPATLVQPVGSPLSLECTVEGTSNPNLYWYRQAAGRGLQLLFYSVGIGQISSEVPQNLSASRPQDRQFILSSKKLLLSDSGFYLCAWSAGSSRQPQHFGDGTRLSIL.

The chain's CDR3 is CASSAGLKTYEQYF. The DNA of the CDR3 is TGTGCCAGCAGCGCCGGACTGAAAACCTACGAGCAGTACTTC. The chain uses TRBV7-9 and TRBJ2-7, with TRBD2 as a possible D gene (5 bases). V was clipped by 5 bases and J by 2 bases, with 13 bases between them. Germline V gene lookup returns CDR1 SEHNR and CDR2 FQNEAQ (reference sequence). The CDR3 consists of 14 residues.

The chain combines TRBV9 with TRBJ2-5; 12 bases match TRBD2. The J call may be faulty, since TRBJ2-7 better matches the DNA end. The CDR3 sequence is 17 residues long. The germline V gene has CDR1 SGDLS and CDR2 YYNGEE. The CDR3 nucleotides are TGTGCCAGCAGCGTAGCGGGTTCGCTAGCGGGAGGGTACGAGCAGTACTTC. It is translated as CASSVAGSLAGGYEQYF.

The chain joins TRBV10-3 to TRBJ2-7; 9 bases agree with TRBD2. There are 15 residues in the CDR3. Per the germline V gene, CDR1 is ENHRY and CDR2 is SYGVKD. V shed 0 bases and J 3 bases; nucleotides not matched to a gene: 3. The DNA for the CDR3 is TGTGCCATCAGTGAGTCTGGGACTAGCTTCTACGAGCAGTACTTC. Residues: CAISESGTSFYEQYF.

The genes are TRBV18 and TRBJ1-1, with 8 bases matching TRBD1. The CDR3 extends over 17 amino acids. CDR1 is KGHSH and CDR2 is LQKENI in the germline V gene. Trimming at V came to 1 base and at J to 0 bases, leaving 7 bases not matched to a gene. Here the CDR3 DNA reads TGTGCCAGCTCACCACAGGTGCCGGACAGGGTGAACACTGAAGCTTTCTTT. Its protein is CASSPQVPDRVNTEAFF.

The genes are TRBV4-1 and TRBJ2-6; 11 bases are shared with TRBD2. CDR1 is MGHRA and CDR2 is YSYEKL in the germline V gene. This CDR3 has 20 amino acids. J was trimmed by 1 base and V by 0 bases; bases with no gene match: 8. The CDR3 sequence is CASSQEGLGLAASGANVLTF. The CDR3 nucleotides read TGCGCCAGCAGCCAAGAAGGACTGGGACTAGCGGCGTCTGGGGCCAACGTCCTGACTTTC.

This chain links TRBV6-4 with TRBJ2-3; 9 positions match TRBD2. J gave up 2 bases and V 4 bases, and 4 bases lay outside the gene matches. The CDR3 is made up of 15 amino acids. Germline CDR1 is MRHNA and CDR2 is SNTAGT. CDR3 loop: CASSVIAGDTDTQYF. In DNA, the CDR3 is TGTGCCAGCAGTGTTATAGCGGGAGACACAGATACGCAGTATTTT.

The chain links TRBV10-1 to TRBJ2-7; D unresolved. This CDR3 contains 15 residues. Trimming took 6 bases from V and 7 from J, leaving 22 bases between them. The germline V gene has CDR1 WNHNN and CDR2 SYGVQD (reference sequence). CDR3 nucleotides: TGCGCCAGCAGGGTAAGGCGGCAATGGGTTCGGGAGCAGTACTTC. This sequence encodes CASRVRRQWVREQYF.

The chain is built from TRBV6-5 and TRBJ1-2; the match to TRBD1 covers 7 bases. The V gene's germline CDR1 is MNHEY and CDR2 SVGAGI. The V gene end was trimmed by 10 bases and the J gene end by 2 bases; junction bases not matched to a gene: 13. The CDR3 spans 15 residues. The CDR3 DNA reads as TGTGCCAAAAGGGACAGATCGACTCCCAACTATGGCTACACCTTC. It translates to CAKRDRSTPNYGYTF.

The chain joins TRBV6-1 to TRBJ1-1; D gene uncertain. Germline CDR1 is MNHNS and CDR2 is SASEGT. The CDR3 sequence is 14 residues long. V gave up 4 bases and J gave up 2 bases, with 11 bases separating them. CDR3 loop: CASSVAGINTEAFF. The CDR3 nucleotides are TGTGCCAGCAGTGTCGCGGGAATTAACACTGAAGCTTTCTTT.

The J gene is TRBJ1-1, the V gene TRBV7-9; possible D gene TRBD1, 6 bases. Germline V gives CDR1 SEHNR, CDR2 FQNEAQ (reference sequence). Trimming stripped 5 bases from V and 0 bases from J, with 13 bases between. The CDR3 extends over 15 amino acids. CDR3 nucleotides: TGTGCCAGCAGCCCTAGGGGGGGGGTGAACACTGAAGCTTTCTTT. It codes for CASSPRGGVNTEAFF.

V usage is TRBV11-2 and J usage is TRBJ1-1, with D perhaps matching TRBD1 (5 bases). Between the trimmed V and J ends, which lost 2 bases and 3 bases, there was a span of 7 bases. CDR1 is SGHAT, CDR2 FQNNGV, per germline. CDR3 size: 13 residues. This chain's CDR3 is CASSLSRDTEAFF. For the CDR3, the DNA is TGTGCCAGCAGCTTATCCAGGGACACTGAAGCTTTCTTT.

J is TRBJ2-1 and V is TRBV11-3; 9 nucleotides align to TRBD1. V lost 5 bases and J lost 7; bases outside the gene matches: 9. Germline CDR1 is SGHNT and CDR2 is YENEEA. The CDR3 runs 15 residues. CDR3 loop: CASSHPGQGRNEQFF. In DNA, the CDR3 is TGTGCCAGCAGCCACCCGGGACAGGGAAGGAATGAGCAGTTCTTC.

The rearrangement joins TRBV7-6 to TRBJ1-2; no clear D. In germline, CDR1 is SGHVS, CDR2 FNYEAQ. There are 12 residues in the CDR3. Trimming cost V 1 base and J 7 bases, with 7 bases left between them. The CDR3 is CASSLGSTGYTF. The CDR3 DNA is TGTGCCAGCAGCTTAGGGAGCACTGGCTACACCTTC.